The 30 T cell receptor beta chains below all came from one sample that was sequenced in a study of shared clonotypes between healthy human individuals. Profiled with immunoSEQ multiplex PCR; TCRdb holds only in-frame clones, not every one. The table shows approximately 1.9 million clones, with 93% occurring only once. Naive CD8 cells comprised CD45RO-negative, CCR7-positively selected cells, excluding terminally differentiated effector memory CD45RA+ cells. The sample was naive CD8+ T cells from PBMCs. The receptors originated from a man aged 18 to 35 in good health. Some clones in this sample may be carry-over from other donors' samples.

The V call is TRBV28, the J call TRBJ2-7; 13 positions agree with TRBD2. The J segment lost 4 bases and the V segment lost 6 bases, leaving 6 bases of the junction unmatched. In germline, CDR1 is MDHEN, CDR2 SYDVKM. The CDR3 length is 15 residues. CDR3 loop: CASRPLAGGQYEQYF. As DNA, the CDR3 is TGTGCCAGCAGACCACTAGCGGGAGGGCAATACGAGCAGTACTTC.

This chain links TRBV6-4 with TRBJ1-5, with 9 bases matching TRBD1. The germline V gene encodes CDR1 MRHNA and CDR2 SNTAGT. V trimming: 8 bases; J trimming: 1 base; junction bases outside the gene matches: 18. The CDR3 covers 19 residues. The CDR3 sequence is CASLGTGRGIFVSNQPQHF. The CDR3 DNA sequence: TGTGCCAGCCTCGGGACAGGGCGCGGCATATTTGTCAGCAATCAGCCCCAGCATTTT.

The chain couples TRBV9 to TRBJ2-1; 7 nucleotides match TRBD1. Germline loops: CDR1 SGDLS, CDR2 YYNGEE. The CDR3 has 15 residues. V gave up 1 base and J gave up 3 bases; unmatched junction bases: 4. DNA for the CDR3: TGTGCCAGCAGCGTAAGCAGGGGGTTCTACAATGAGCAGTTCTTC. Amino acid sequence: CASSVSRGFYNEQFF.

J is TRBJ1-2 and V is TRBV9; a possible D gene is TRBD1 (6 bases). The V gene's germline CDR1 is SGDLS and CDR2 YYNGEE. This CDR3 is built from 18 residues. The germline V and J ends were trimmed by 1 base and 4 bases, with 23 bases remaining between them. The CDR3 DNA follows: TGTGCCAGCAGCGTATCGAGTACGGGACACAACCTCCCCTATGGCTACACCTTC. It yields the protein CASSVSSTGHNLPYGYTF. Using reference TRBV9 and TRBJ1-2 for the parts outside the CDR3, the full variable domain is DSGVTQTPKHLITATGQRVTLRCSPRSGDLSVYWYQQSLDQGLQFLIQYYNGEERAKGNILERFSAQQFPDLHSELNLSSLELGDSALYFCASSVSSTGHNLPYGYTFGSGTRLTVV.

The V and J genes are TRBV9 and TRBJ2-3, with TRBD2 identical over 11 bases. The CDR3 runs to 16 residues. Germline CDR1 is SGDLS and CDR2 is YYNGEE. The J segment lost 4 bases and the V segment lost 5 bases, leaving 9 bases of the junction unmatched. CDR3 sequence: CASSQLAGAPPDTQYF. DNA for the CDR3: TGTGCCAGCAGTCAACTAGCGGGAGCACCTCCAGATACGCAGTATTTT.

The chain joins TRBV27 to TRBJ2-5; 8 positions agree with TRBD2. This CDR3 comprises 16 residues. Trimming cost V 5 bases and J 5 bases; bases outside gene matches: 13. The germline CDR1 and CDR2 sequences are MNHEY and SMNVEV (reference sequence). For the CDR3, the DNA is TGTGCCAGCAGTCCACACTTCACCAGCGGGAGTGAGACCCAGTACTTC. It codes for CASSPHFTSGSETQYF.

This clone was counted a single time. The J gene is TRBJ2-2, the V gene TRBV7-2; 10 bases align to TRBD2. The CDR3 loop spans 17 amino acids. Trimming removed 5 bases from V and 8 bases from J; junction bases left unmatched: 14. Germline assignment: CDR1 SGHTA and CDR2 FQGNSA. DNA for the CDR3: TGTGCCAGCAGCGGAGGGCTAGCGGGAGCCTTGGTAGGGGAGCTGTTTTTT. This translates into CASSGGLAGALVGELFF.

This sequence joins TRBV21-1 and TRBJ1-1. TRBV21-1 is deemed a pseudogene. This CDR3 spans 14 amino acids. This CDR3 is CASSKLTGGPEAFF. In DNA form, the CDR3 reads TGTGCCAGCAGCAAATTAACGGGGGGCCCTGAAGCTTTCTTT.

This chain joins TRBV7-9 and TRBJ1-4; 7 bases are a match to TRBD1. The CDR3 has 15 residues. Trimming cost V 5 bases and J 8 bases; bases outside gene matches: 11. Germline CDR1 and CDR2: SEHNR and FQNEAQ (reference sequence). CDR3 amino acids: CASSVQQGSGEKLFF. The CDR3 DNA is TGTGCCAGCAGCGTACAACAGGGGTCAGGGGAAAAACTGTTTTTT. Based on the CDR3 plus reference TRBV7-9 and TRBJ1-4, the full variable domain is DTGVSQNPRHKITKRGQNVTFRCDPISEHNRLYWYRQTLGQGPEFLTYFQNEAQLEKSRLLSDRFSAERPKGSFSTLEIQRTEQGDSAMYLCASSVQQGSGEKLFFGSGTQLSVL.

The chain recombines TRBV4-1 with TRBJ2-1, with a weak D call TRBD2 (6 bases). Per the germline V gene, CDR1 is MGHRA and CDR2 is YSYEKL. V lost 1 base, J lost 8 bases, and 15 bases lay in between. The CDR3 consists of 15 residues. CDR3 residues: CASSQGFAGFDEQFF. The CDR3 coding sequence is TGCGCCAGCAGCCAAGGTTTTGCGGGATTCGATGAGCAGTTCTTC.

The rearrangement uses TRBV11-2 and TRBJ2-6; the D call may be TRBD1 or TRBD2 (6 bases each). Trimming pared 5 bases from V and 15 bases from J, leaving 17 bases between. Germline-derived CDR1 and CDR2 are SGHAT and FQNNGV. CDR3 length: 13 residues. The CDR3, as DNA: TGTGCCAGCAGCGACAGGTCCCCCGGGGGCCTGACTTTC. It translates to CASSDRSPGGLTF.

The rearrangement links TRBV7-9 to TRBJ2-7; perhaps TRBD2 as D (6 bases). The germline CDR1 and CDR2 sequences are SEHNR and FQNEAQ (reference sequence). V lost 5 bases and J lost 5, with 16 bases in between. The CDR3 sequence is 14 residues long. In nucleotides, the CDR3 is TGTGCCAGCAGCGGAAAATCTAGCGCGGACGAGCAGTACTTC. Protein product: CASSGKSSADEQYF.

This chain links TRBV7-6 with TRBJ1-5; D possibly corresponds to TRBD1 (5 bases). Looked up from germline, CDR1 is SGHVS and CDR2 is FNYEAQ. V was pared by 5 bases and J by 6 bases, with 17 bases between. The CDR3 consists of 15 residues. The CDR3 DNA reads as TGTGCCAGCAGCACAGGACCCGCGGGGGGTCAGCCCCAGCATTTT. It codes for CASSTGPAGGQPQHF.

This chain uses TRBV5-6 with TRBJ2-3; D is uncertain. The germline V gene encodes CDR1 SGHDT and CDR2 YYEEEE. This CDR3 spans 17 amino acids. V was cut by 4 bases and J by 0 bases, with 18 bases left in between. CDR3 sequence reads: CASSGAQPFSSTDTQYF. DNA of the CDR3: TGTGCCAGCAGCGGAGCCCAACCATTTTCTAGCACAGATACGCAGTATTTT.

This clone occurred once. The rearrangement uses TRBV27 and TRBJ1-1; D remains ambiguous. With 2 bases removed from V and 5 bases from J, the gap between germline ends came to 9 bases. The germline V gene has CDR1 MNHEY and CDR2 SMNVEV (reference sequence). The CDR3 runs 13 residues. This CDR3 reads CASSLGHVTEAFF. CDR3 nucleotides: TGTGCCAGCAGTTTAGGGCATGTGACTGAAGCTTTCTTT.

The chain is built from TRBV2 and TRBJ1-5; no clear D. There are 13 residues in the CDR3. Trimming pared 4 bases from V and 7 bases from J, leaving 11 bases between. CDR1 SNHLY and CDR2 FYNNEI come from the germline V gene. The CDR3: CASSGEGGQPQHF. CDR3 bases: TGTGCCAGCAGTGGCGAGGGTGGACAGCCCCAGCATTTT.

This clone has only one observation. CDR3 loop: CASSEGLGTNTEAFF. DNA of the CDR3: TGTGCCAGCAGTGAGGGGCTTGGGACGAACACTGAAGCTTTCTTT. The rearrangement joins TRBV6-1 to TRBJ1-1; possibly TRBD1 for D (5 bases). Trimming left V 3 bases short and J 1 base short, with 12 bases between. This CDR3 region has 15 residues. Germline V gene data show CDR1 as MNHNS and CDR2 as SASEGT.

The genes are TRBV9 and TRBJ1-4, with 8 bases fitting TRBD1. Germline CDR1 is SGDLS and CDR2 is YYNGEE. The trim removed 4 bases at V and 7 bases at J, leaving 9 bases unmatched. The CDR3 spans 15 residues. CDR3 loop: CASSLGQGAGEKLFF. CDR3 DNA: TGTGCCAGCAGCTTGGGCCAGGGGGCGGGTGAAAAACTGTTTTTT.

The chain has TRBV11-2 and TRBJ2-1, with 8 bases lining up with TRBD2. The CDR3 has 18 amino acids. Germline CDR1 SGHAT, CDR2 FQNNGV. J lost 3 bases, V lost 3 bases, and 13 bases had no gene match. Here the CDR3 DNA reads TGTGCCAGCAGCTTGATCTCCCCTGGAGCGGGAGTCTACAATGAGCAGTTCTTC. This gives the protein CASSLISPGAGVYNEQFF.

This clone occurred once. The V gene is TRBV7-9, the J gene TRBJ2-7; no clear D gene. V was trimmed by 3 bases and J by 4 bases, leaving 13 bases between them. The V gene's germline CDR1 is SEHNR and CDR2 FQNEAQ (reference sequence). The CDR3 covers 14 residues. CDR3: CASSFEGSIYEQYF. In DNA, the CDR3 is TGTGCCAGCAGCTTTGAAGGGTCTATTTACGAGCAGTACTTC.

The chain combines TRBV4-1 with TRBJ2-1; D possibly corresponds to TRBD1 (6 bases). There are 15 residues in the CDR3. Germline-derived CDR1 and CDR2 are MGHRA and YSYEKL. The V gene lost 0 bases and the J gene lost 4 bases, with 10 bases spanning the gap. In DNA form, the CDR3 reads TGCGCCAGCAGCCAAGACAGGGGTGATTACAATGAGCAGTTCTTC. Its translation: CASSQDRGDYNEQFF.

This clone occurred once. The chain employs TRBV7-9 and TRBJ2-4; D is perhaps TRBD1 (6 bases). The germline V gene has CDR1 SEHNR and CDR2 FQNEAQ (reference sequence). The V gene lost 1 base and the J gene lost 0 bases, with 13 bases spanning the gap. The CDR3 spans 17 residues. The DNA of the CDR3 is TGTGCCAGCAGCTTAGGCCGGGACAAACTAGCCAAAAACATTCAGTACTTC. Its protein is CASSLGRDKLAKNIQYF.

The chain is built from TRBV2 and TRBJ2-2, with D possibly being TRBD1 or TRBD2 (6 bases each). The V gene lost 7 bases and the J gene lost 3 bases, with 18 bases spanning the gap. Per the germline V gene, CDR1 is SNHLY and CDR2 is FYNNEI. The CDR3 length is 16 residues. As DNA, the CDR3 is TGTGCCAGCATGTGGGGAACGGGGGCTTACACCGGGGAGCTGTTTTTT. It yields the protein CASMWGTGAYTGELFF.

This clone appeared once. This chain uses TRBV27 with TRBJ1-4; D call uncertain. V was cut by 5 bases and J by 4 bases, with 14 bases left in between. Germline V gene data show CDR1 as MNHEY and CDR2 as SMNVEV (reference sequence). The CDR3 length is 15 residues. This chain's CDR3 is CASSPEGWDNEKLFF. The CDR3 DNA reads as TGTGCCAGCAGTCCCGAAGGCTGGGATAATGAAAAACTGTTTTTT.

The chain couples TRBV11-2 to TRBJ1-4; perhaps TRBD1 as D (5 bases). This CDR3 comprises 14 residues. The germline V gene has CDR1 SGHAT and CDR2 FQNNGV. V lost 4 bases and J lost 6, with 12 bases in between. Here the CDR3 DNA reads TGTGCCAGCAGCTCCCGGGAGGGGCATGAAAAACTGTTTTTT. Its translation is CASSSREGHEKLFF.

J is TRBJ2-3 and V is TRBV7-3; D is tentatively TRBD1 or TRBD2 (5 bases each). V was shortened by 4 bases and J by 4 bases, with 21 bases between the two germline ends. From germline, CDR1 is SGHTA and CDR2 FQGTGA. The CDR3 has 17 residues. CDR3 nucleotide sequence: TGTGCCAGCAGCTCGCGCCCGCCGGGGCTTTCCTCAGATACGCAGTATTTT. This sequence encodes CASSSRPPGLSSDTQYF.

This clone came up once. The chain has TRBV28 and TRBJ1-2, with 9 positions matching TRBD1. The CDR3 contains 16 residues. Unmatched junction bases numbered 9, after V lost 2 bases and J lost 5 bases. The germline V gene encodes CDR1 MDHEN and CDR2 SYDVKM. The CDR3 loop reads CASSLTRQGGGYGYTF. The CDR3 nucleotides read TGTGCCAGCAGTTTAACGCGACAGGGGGGAGGATATGGCTACACCTTC.

This rearrangement joins TRBV7-9 to TRBJ2-5, with 9 bases lining up with TRBD2. The CDR3 spans 14 residues. The V and J ends lost 4 bases and 5 bases, in that order; junction bases with no gene match: 5. Germline assignment: CDR1 SEHNR and CDR2 FQNEAQ (reference sequence). The CDR3 reads CASSSGTSLETQYF. The CDR3 coding sequence is TGTGCCAGCAGCTCCGGGACTAGCTTGGAGACCCAGTACTTC. The full variable domain, with the rest looked up from reference TRBV7-9 and TRBJ2-5, is DTGVSQNPRHKITKRGQNVTFRCDPISEHNRLYWYRQTLGQGPEFLTYFQNEAQLEKSRLLSDRFSAERPKGSFSTLEIQRTEQGDSAMYLCASSSGTSLETQYFGPGTRLLVL.

The chain combines TRBV27 with TRBJ1-1; 8 bases align to TRBD1. V lost 6 bases, J lost 2 bases, and 5 bases stayed unmatched. This CDR3 comprises 14 residues. The germline gives CDR1 MNHEY, CDR2 SMNVEV (reference sequence). The CDR3 DNA reads as TGTGCCAGCAGCAACACAGGGGGAAACACTGAAGCTTTCTTT. Its translation: CASSNTGGNTEAFF.

This clone was counted between two and nine times. CDR3 sequence: CASSFRGNEQYF. The DNA of the CDR3 is TGTGCCAGCAGCTTCCGGGGGAACGAGCAGTACTTC. The chain employs TRBV5-4 and TRBJ2-7; weak D call: TRBD2 (6 bases). V shed 2 bases and J shed 5 bases, with 8 bases lying between them. The length of the CDR3 is 12 residues. Germline lookup yields CDR1 SGHNT and CDR2 YYREEE (reference sequence).